Listed here are 22 T cell receptor beta chains from one sample, sequenced in a study of CD8 T cells in Susac syndrome. RNA was extracted with the RNeasy kit, and a quantity of roughly 0.5 to 1 ug was reverse transcribed using random hexamers. One entry per CDR3 protein, called by TCRdb with MiXCR from the immunoSEQ multiplex PCR reads. The sample carries 140,000 or so distinct CDR3 sequences, roughly 96% recorded once. The sequencing sample was made of CD4+ T cells from PBMCs. The receptors originated from a human donor with multiple sclerosis.

The CDR3 DNA reads TGCAGCGTTGAAGAGCGGGTGGGGGCGGTGAATGAAAAACTGTTTTTT. This gives the protein CSVEERVGAVNEKLFF. The chain links TRBV29-1 to TRBJ1-4; maybe TRBD1 (6 bases). Germline V gene data show CDR1 as SQVTM and CDR2 as ANQGSEA. V was shortened by 0 bases and J by 5 bases, with 16 bases between the two germline ends. This CDR3 has 16 residues. The full variable domain, rest sourced from reference TRBV29-1 and TRBJ1-4, is SAVISQKPSRDICQRGTSLTIQCQVDSQVTMMFWYRQQPGQSLTLIATANQGSEATYESGFVIDKFPISRPNLTFSTLTVSNMSPEDSSIYLCSVEERVGAVNEKLFFGSGTQLSVL.

The chain carries TRBV7-3 and TRBJ1-1; D remains ambiguous. The germline V and J ends were trimmed by 2 bases and 4 bases, with 14 bases remaining between them. Germline-derived CDR1 and CDR2 are SGHTA and FQGTGA. The CDR3 contains 15 residues. In DNA form, the CDR3 reads TGTGCCAGCAGCTTATTAGCGAAGCAGGTCACTGAAGCTTTCTTT. It is translated as CASSLLAKQVTEAFF.

The rearrangement uses TRBV12-3 or TRBV12-4 and TRBJ2-2; D unclear. V gave up 7 bases and J gave up 1 base, with 4 bases separating them. The CDR3 consists of 12 residues. The CDR3 loop reads CASTMNTGELFF. CDR3 DNA: TGTGCCAGCACCATGAACACCGGGGAGCTGTTTTTT.

The chain uses TRBV5-1 and TRBJ2-7; the D gene is possibly TRBD2 (5 bases). From germline, CDR1 is SGHRS and CDR2 YFSETQ. The V end lost 4 bases, the J end lost 4 bases, and 18 bases lay between the germline ends. The CDR3 runs to 15 residues. The CDR3, as DNA: TGCGCCAGCAGCCCGAGGGCTGGGTCTCGGTACGAGCAGTACTTC. Its protein is CASSPRAGSRYEQYF. The full variable domain, with the rest looked up from reference TRBV5-1 and TRBJ2-7, is KAGVTQTPRYLIKTRGQQVTLSCSPISGHRSVSWYQQTPGQGLQFLFEYFSETQRNKGNFPGRFSGRQFSNSRSEMNVSTLELGDSALYLCASSPRAGSRYEQYFGPGTRLTVT.

For the CDR3, the DNA is TGCAGTGCTCGACAGACCCGCTCTGGGGCCAACGTCCTGACTTTC. Translated: CSARQTRSGANVLTF. The chain is built from TRBV20-1 and TRBJ2-6; D perhaps matches TRBD1 (5 bases). Trimming took 5 bases from V and 0 from J, leaving 11 bases between them. The CDR3 extends over 15 amino acids. Germline assignment: CDR1 DFQATT and CDR2 SNEGSKA (reference sequence).

The gene calls are TRBV7-9 and TRBJ2-1; TRBD1 matches at 9 bases. Germline V CDR1 and CDR2: SEHNR, FQNEAQ (reference sequence). The CDR3 runs to 16 residues. With V trimmed by 5 bases and J by 5 bases, 10 bases remained unmatched. The CDR3 nucleotides are TGTGCCAGCAGCCCATTACCGGGACAGGGCCACAATGAGCAGTTCTTC. As protein: CASSPLPGQGHNEQFF.

The chain has TRBV14 and TRBJ2-7, with D perhaps TRBD2 (6 bases). CDR1 SGHDN and CDR2 FVKESK come from the germline V gene. The CDR3 length is 17 residues. Trimming pared 4 bases from V and 0 bases from J, leaving 19 bases between. This CDR3 is CASSRWSPGTGSYEQYF. The CDR3 region has the DNA TGTGCCAGCAGCCGTTGGTCCCCCGGGACTGGCTCCTACGAGCAGTACTTC.

V is TRBV4-1 and J is TRBJ2-1, with 7 positions matching TRBD2. From germline, CDR1 is MGHRA and CDR2 YSYEKL. The CDR3 covers 15 residues. V dropped 2 bases and J dropped 1; count of bases not matched to a gene: 2. CDR3 DNA sequence: TGCGCCAGCAGCCAAACTAGCGCTTCCTACAATGAGCAGTTCTTC. Translation gives CASSQTSASYNEQFF.

The chain recombines TRBV7-3 with TRBJ2-3, with 14 bases identical to TRBD2. This CDR3 spans 15 amino acids. Germline CDR1 is SGHTA and CDR2 is FQGTGA. With V trimmed by 5 bases and J by 7 bases, 5 bases remained unmatched. CDR3 loop: CASSRLAGGPNTQYF. The CDR3 bases are TGTGCCAGCAGCCGACTAGCGGGAGGGCCAAATACGCAGTATTTT. Full variable domain (rest looked up from reference TRBV7-3 and TRBJ2-3): GAGVSQTPSNKVTEKGKYVELRCDPISGHTALYWYRQSLGQGPEFLIYFQGTGAADDSGLPNDRFFAVRPEGSVSTLKIQRTERGDSAVYLCASSRLAGGPNTQYFGPGTRLTVL.

This clonotype is a singleton in its sample. The CDR3 loop is CASSLSRNEQYF. Here the CDR3 DNA reads TGTGCCAGCAGTTTGTCGCGTAACGAGCAGTACTTC. The genes are TRBV28 and TRBJ2-7; D is unclear. CDR3 length: 12 residues. The germline V gene has CDR1 MDHEN and CDR2 SYDVKM. The ends were cut back, 3 bases at V and 5 bases at J, with 8 bases in the middle.

The table lists this clonotype with a count of one. The chain employs TRBV2 and TRBJ1-1, with unresolved D. V dropped 3 bases and J dropped 4 bases, with 18 bases sitting between them. The CDR3 contains 16 residues. Looked up from germline, CDR1 is SNHLY and CDR2 is FYNNEI. CDR3 nucleotide sequence: TGTGCCAGCAGTGAGGGTTTCGGACGGGCCGTCACTGAAGCTTTCTTT. Translating it yields CASSEGFGRAVTEAFF. Full variable domain (rest looked up from reference TRBV2 and TRBJ1-1): EPEVTQTPSHQVTQMGQEVILRCVPISNHLYFYWYRQILGQKVEFLVSFYNNEISEKSEIFDDQFSVERPDGSNFTLKIRSTKLEDSAMYFCASSEGFGRAVTEAFFGQGTRLTVV.

The genes are TRBV5-6 and TRBJ2-1; 8 nucleotides match TRBD2. Germline-derived CDR1 and CDR2 are SGHDT and YYEEEE. V trimming: 4 bases; J trimming: 6 bases; junction bases outside the gene matches: 9. The CDR3 spans 15 residues. This chain's CDR3 is CASSLPSGTSNEQFF. CDR3 DNA: TGTGCCAGCAGCCTCCCATCGGGGACTAGCAATGAGCAGTTCTTC.

V gene TRBV20-1 combines with J gene TRBJ2-7; D is possibly TRBD1 (6 bases). This CDR3 is built from 11 residues. Trimming shortened V by 6 bases and J by 5 bases, and 11 bases separated the two germline ends. Germline CDR1 is DFQATT and CDR2 is SNEGSKA (reference sequence). CDR3 coding DNA: TGCAGTGCGACCAGGGGACACGAGCAGTACTTC. As protein: CSATRGHEQYF.

The rearrangement links TRBV9 to TRBJ2-5, with 11 bases lining up with TRBD2. With V trimmed by 3 bases and J by 2 bases, 3 bases remained unmatched. Germline CDR1 SGDLS, CDR2 YYNGEE. The CDR3 runs to 15 residues. Here the CDR3 DNA reads TGTGCCAGCAGCGCAGGACTAGCGGGTCAAGAGACCCAGTACTTC. Residues: CASSAGLAGQETQYF.

The chain employs TRBV20-1 and TRBJ2-7; maybe TRBD2 (5 bases). This CDR3 is 14 amino acids long. V shed 2 bases and J shed 7 bases, with 18 bases lying between them. Germline assignment: CDR1 DFQATT and CDR2 SNEGSKA (reference sequence). The CDR3 DNA reads as TGCAGTGCTAGATCTGCACTCACTTCGGGGGAGCAGTACTTC. It encodes CSARSALTSGEQYF.

As DNA, the CDR3 is TGTGCCACCAGTGATTCGGCGTTCGGCTACACCTTC. Translating gives CATSDSAFGYTF. This chain uses TRBV24-1 with TRBJ1-2; no clear D gene. CDR3 length: 12 amino acids. Germline loops: CDR1 KGHDR, CDR2 SFDVKD. Trimming shortened V by 2 bases and J by 8 bases, and 8 bases separated the two germline ends.

The CDR3 DNA reads TGTGCCAGTAGTATGGGACAGGGCAACTATGGCTACACCTTC. It codes for CASSMGQGNYGYTF. This sequence joins TRBV19 and TRBJ1-2; 9 bases match TRBD1. This CDR3 has 14 amino acids. Unmatched junction bases numbered 1, after V lost 3 bases and J lost 2 bases. Germline CDR1 and CDR2: LNHDA and SQIVND (reference sequence).

V and J are TRBV30 and TRBJ2-5; TRBD2 is a possible D gene (6 bases). Trimming stripped 2 bases from V and 9 bases from J, with 10 bases between. Germline V gene sequence: CDR1 GTSNPN, CDR2 SVGIG (reference sequence). The CDR3 covers 11 residues. The CDR3 DNA reads as TGTGCCTGGAGTTTGCGGGGTCCCCAGTACTTC. This encodes CAWSLRGPQYF.

The V gene is TRBV3-1, the J gene TRBJ2-2, with D possibly being TRBD2 (6 bases). V was trimmed by 6 bases and J by 5 bases, leaving 7 bases between them. The CDR3 is 12 amino acids. The germline V gene has CDR1 LGHDT and CDR2 YNNKEL (reference sequence). CDR3: CASSRGTGELFF. CDR3 sequence (DNA): TGTGCCAGCAGTCGGGGGACCGGGGAGCTGTTTTTT.

This CDR3 reads CASSAGGPLSDTQYF. CDR3 sequence (DNA): TGCGCCAGCAGCGCGGGAGGGCCATTGTCAGATACGCAGTATTTT. This chain connects TRBV5-1 to TRBJ2-3; 9 nucleotides line up with TRBD2. Germline-derived CDR1 and CDR2 are SGHRS and YFSETQ. Germline trimming cut 4 bases from V and 4 bases from J; bases unmatched to any gene: 7. The CDR3 has 15 residues.

The chain employs TRBV7-3 and TRBJ1-2; no clear D gene. The CDR3 consists of 13 residues. In germline, CDR1 is SGHTA, CDR2 FQGTGA. Trimming shortened V by 2 bases and J by 8 bases, and 12 bases separated the two germline ends. In DNA, the CDR3 is TGTGCCAGCAGCTTATCACGGGAGGAGGGCTACACCTTC. Its protein is CASSLSREEGYTF. The complete variable domain, with remaining parts taken from reference TRBV7-3 and TRBJ1-2, reads GAGVSQTPSNKVTEKGKYVELRCDPISGHTALYWYRQSLGQGPEFLIYFQGTGAADDSGLPNDRFFAVRPEGSVSTLKIQRTERGDSAVYLCASSLSREEGYTFGSGTRLTVV.

The chain joins TRBV24-1 to TRBJ2-1; D gene uncertain. V was cut by 0 bases and J by 3 bases, with 14 bases left in between. The CDR3 covers 17 residues. Germline loops: CDR1 KGHDR, CDR2 SFDVKD. The CDR3 sequence: CATSDLGTAFNYNEQFF. The CDR3 DNA sequence: TGTGCCACCAGTGATTTGGGAACGGCCTTTAACTACAATGAGCAGTTCTTC.